The rows below give T cell receptor beta chains drawn from one sample of a study of blood T cells in healthy people across ages. TCRdb itself ran the 5' RACE reads through MiXCR, one entry per CDR3 protein. This repertoire shows roughly 800,000 distinct CDR3 sequences, roughly 60% found once; its top ten account for over 20%. Material: blood. These receptors all stem from a man aged 25-45 years in good health. Both conserved end residues are part of each CDR3. Each record gives: clone size, V gene, J gene, D gene, CDR3 length, CDR3 protein, CDR3 DNA. The D gene is left open where the match is weak. Clone sizes are given selectively: once, few, many, or a class where the clone is expanded.

clone size: NA
V gene: TRBV6-1
J gene: TRBJ2-7
D gene: TRBD2
CDR3 length: 15
CDR3 protein: CASSATGTSGYEQYF
CDR3 DNA: TGTGCCAGCAGTGCAACCGGGACTAGCGGCTACGAGCAGTACTTC

clone size: NA
V gene: TRBV20-1
J gene: TRBJ2-1
D gene: NA
CDR3 length: 12
CDR3 protein: CSARIGAGEQFF
CDR3 DNA: TGCAGTGCTAGAATTGGGGCGGGAGAGCAGTTCTTC

clone size: NA
V gene: TRBV6-4
J gene: TRBJ2-3
D gene: TRBD2
CDR3 length: 17
CDR3 protein: CASSEGTSGGATDAQYF
CDR3 DNA: TGTGCCAGCAGTGAAGGGACTAGCGGGGGGGCCACAGATGCGCAGTATTTT

clone size: NA
V gene: TRBV6-6
J gene: TRBJ2-7
D gene: NA
CDR3 length: 13
CDR3 protein: CASSKQGEYEQYF
CDR3 DNA: TGTGCTAGCAGTAAACAGGGCGAATACGAGCAGTACTTC

clone size: NA
V gene: TRBV29-1
J gene: TRBJ2-1
D gene: TRBD2
CDR3 length: 14
CDR3 protein: CSAVGLAGNNEQFF
CDR3 DNA: TGCAGCGCCGTGGGACTAGCGGGTAACAATGAGCAGTTCTTC

clone size: NA
V gene: TRBV2
J gene: TRBJ2-2
D gene: NA
CDR3 length: 14
CDR3 protein: CASNGGPQTGELFF
CDR3 DNA: TGTGCCAGCAATGGGGGTCCGCAGACCGGGGAGCTGTTTTTT

clone size: few
V gene: TRBV24-1
J gene: TRBJ1-2
D gene: NA
CDR3 length: 12
CDR3 protein: CATSIPGVGYTF
CDR3 DNA: TGTGCCACCAGTATACCAGGGGTTGGCTACACCTTC

clone size: NA
V gene: TRBV5-1
J gene: TRBJ2-7
D gene: NA
CDR3 length: 17
CDR3 protein: CASSFRLAEKALNEQYF
CDR3 DNA: TGCGCCAGCAGCTTTCGTCTAGCTGAAAAAGCCCTCAATGAGCAGTACTTC

clone size: once
V gene: TRBV18
J gene: TRBJ2-3
D gene: TRBD2
CDR3 length: 16
CDR3 protein: CASSPPIAGGRDTQYF
CDR3 DNA: TGTGCCAGCTCTCCCCCTATAGCGGGAGGGCGCGATACGCAGTATTTT

clone size: few
V gene: TRBV30
J gene: TRBJ2-4
D gene: NA
CDR3 length: 15
CDR3 protein: CAWSVQGVAKNIQYF
CDR3 DNA: TGTGCCTGGAGTGTACAGGGAGTAGCCAAAAACATTCAGTACTTC

clone size: NA
V gene: TRBV21-1
J gene: TRBJ1-5
D gene: NA
CDR3 length: 19
CDR3 protein: CASPILLQTFQGGSQPQHF
CDR3 DNA: TGTGCCAGCCCTATCTTACTGCAGACGTTCCAGGGAGGTTCTCAGCCCCAGCATTTT

clone size: NA
V gene: TRBV20-1
J gene: TRBJ2-5
D gene: TRBD1
CDR3 length: 13
CDR3 protein: CSSTGPGGETQYF
CDR3 DNA: TGCAGTTCGACAGGGCCCGGCGGGGAGACCCAGTACTTC

clone size: once
V gene: TRBV7-7
J gene: TRBJ2-5
D gene: NA
CDR3 length: 13
CDR3 protein: CASSFYNQETQYF
CDR3 DNA: TGTGCTAGCAGCTTCTACAACCAAGAGACCCAGTACTTC

clone size: once
V gene: TRBV7-4
J gene: TRBJ2-7
D gene: TRBD2
CDR3 length: 15
CDR3 protein: CASSQSGASSYEQYF
CDR3 DNA: TGTGCCAGCAGCCAAAGCGGGGCCAGCTCCTACGAGCAGTACTTC

clone size: NA
V gene: TRBV12-3/TRBV12-4
J gene: TRBJ2-2
D gene: TRBD1
CDR3 length: 15
CDR3 protein: CANSARDRVSGELFF
CDR3 DNA: TGTGCCAACAGTGCCAGGGACAGGGTATCCGGGGAGCTGTTTTTT

clone size: NA
V gene: TRBV20-1
J gene: TRBJ1-5
D gene: NA
CDR3 length: 12
CDR3 protein: CSAQVGDQPQHF
CDR3 DNA: TGCAGTGCTCAAGTCGGGGATCAGCCCCAGCACTTT

clone size: NA
V gene: TRBV6-2/TRBV6-3
J gene: TRBJ1-6
D gene: NA
CDR3 length: 14
CDR3 protein: CASTSRPYNSPLHF
CDR3 DNA: TGTGCCAGCACTTCCCGACCATATAATTCACCCCTCCACTTT

clone size: NA
V gene: TRBV5-1
J gene: TRBJ2-7
D gene: NA
CDR3 length: 18
CDR3 protein: CASSPSPGTRILRPEQYF
CDR3 DNA: TGCGCCAGCAGCCCAAGTCCCGGGACAAGAATCCTACGTCCCGAGCAGTACTTC

clone size: NA
V gene: TRBV25-1
J gene: TRBJ1-6
D gene: TRBD1
CDR3 length: 13
CDR3 protein: CASSQGVNSPLHF
CDR3 DNA: TGTGCCAGCAGTCAGGGGGTAAATTCACCCCTCCACTTT

clone size: few
V gene: TRBV6-1
J gene: TRBJ2-1
D gene: NA
CDR3 length: 13
CDR3 protein: CASRAFETGEEFF
CDR3 DNA: TGTGCCAGCAGAGCTTTCGAAACAGGGGAGGAGTTCTTC

clone size: NA
V gene: TRBV2
J gene: TRBJ2-5
D gene: TRBD2
CDR3 length: 13
CDR3 protein: CASSQGLAGWQYF
CDR3 DNA: TGTGCCAGCAGTCAGGGACTAGCGGGATGGCAGTACTTC

clone size: NA
V gene: TRBV7-2
J gene: TRBJ1-4
D gene: NA
CDR3 length: 14
CDR3 protein: CASTQGLANEKLFF
CDR3 DNA: TGTGCCAGCACCCAAGGGCTAGCTAATGAAAAACTGTTTTTT

clone size: NA
V gene: TRBV7-9
J gene: TRBJ2-7
D gene: NA
CDR3 length: 15
CDR3 protein: CASSLEQGRPYEQYF
CDR3 DNA: TGTGCCAGCAGCTTGGAACAGGGCCGGCCCTACGAGCAGTACTTC

clone size: NA
V gene: TRBV20-1
J gene: TRBJ1-1
D gene: NA
CDR3 length: 14
CDR3 protein: CSARSTGGYAEAFF
CDR3 DNA: TGCAGTGCTAGATCGACGGGGGGATACGCTGAAGCTTTCTTT

clone size: NA
V gene: TRBV20-1
J gene: TRBJ2-7
D gene: NA
CDR3 length: 12
CDR3 protein: CSASSESNEQYF
CDR3 DNA: TGCAGTGCTAGTTCGGAGTCCAACGAGCAGTACTTC

clone size: NA
V gene: TRBV20-1
J gene: TRBJ2-7
D gene: TRBD2
CDR3 length: 14
CDR3 protein: CSASGTSGNYEQYF
CDR3 DNA: TGCAGTGCTTCGGGGACTAGCGGGAATTACGAGCAGTACTTC

clone size: NA
V gene: TRBV10-3
J gene: TRBJ1-2
D gene: NA
CDR3 length: 12
CDR3 protein: CAISEGRYGYTF
CDR3 DNA: TGTGCCATCAGTGAAGGTAGATATGGCTACACCTTC

clone size: few
V gene: TRBV6-1
J gene: TRBJ2-1
D gene: NA
CDR3 length: 18
CDR3 protein: CASSRTGLRSGSYNEQFF
CDR3 DNA: TGTGCCAGCAGCCGAACTGGACTTCGCTCCGGCTCCTACAATGAGCAGTTCTTC

clone size: NA
V gene: TRBV20-1
J gene: TRBJ2-1
D gene: TRBD2
CDR3 length: 15
CDR3 protein: CSPNPPLAGDNEQFF
CDR3 DNA: TGCAGTCCGAACCCCCCACTAGCGGGAGACAATGAGCAGTTCTTC

clone size: NA
V gene: TRBV30
J gene: TRBJ2-5
D gene: TRBD2
CDR3 length: 13
CDR3 protein: CAWTSGTLETQYF
CDR3 DNA: TGTGCCTGGACTAGCGGGACCTTAGAGACCCAGTACTTC

clone size: NA
V gene: TRBV10-3
J gene: TRBJ2-7
D gene: TRBD2
CDR3 length: 16
CDR3 protein: CAISPYETSANYEQYF
CDR3 DNA: TGTGCCATCAGTCCCTATGAGACTAGCGCAAACTACGAGCAGTACTTC

clone size: NA
V gene: TRBV7-9
J gene: TRBJ2-7
D gene: TRBD2
CDR3 length: 17
CDR3 protein: CASSRPWTSGSPSEQYF
CDR3 DNA: TGTGCCAGCAGCCGTCCTTGGACTAGCGGGAGCCCAAGCGAGCAGTACTTC

clone size: NA
V gene: TRBV27
J gene: TRBJ2-2
D gene: NA
CDR3 length: 14
CDR3 protein: CASSFGTYTGELFF
CDR3 DNA: TGTGCCAGCAGTTTTGGAACTTACACCGGGGAGCTGTTTTTT

clone size: few
V gene: TRBV6-2/TRBV6-3
J gene: TRBJ2-7
D gene: TRBD2
CDR3 length: 13
CDR3 protein: CASRLLARYEQYF
CDR3 DNA: TGTGCCAGCAGGTTACTAGCGAGGTACGAGCAGTACTTC

clone size: NA
V gene: TRBV4-2
J gene: TRBJ1-5
D gene: NA
CDR3 length: 17
CDR3 protein: CASSQDGYNRANQPQHF
CDR3 DNA: TGTGCCAGCAGCCAAGATGGGTACAACCGGGCCAATCAGCCCCAGCATTTT

clone size: NA
V gene: TRBV20-1
J gene: TRBJ1-3
D gene: NA
CDR3 length: 13
CDR3 protein: CSASREAGNTIYF
CDR3 DNA: TGCAGTGCATCCAGGGAGGCTGGAAACACCATATATTTT

clone size: few
V gene: TRBV29-1
J gene: TRBJ2-7
D gene: NA
CDR3 length: 11
CDR3 protein: CSVRTAYEQYF
CDR3 DNA: TGCAGCGTTCGGACAGCTTACGAGCAGTACTTC

clone size: NA
V gene: TRBV20-1
J gene: TRBJ2-1
D gene: TRBD2
CDR3 length: 14
CDR3 protein: CSTTGTSSYNEQFF
CDR3 DNA: TGCAGTACAACCGGGACTAGCTCTTACAATGAGCAGTTCTTC

clone size: NA
V gene: TRBV6-6
J gene: TRBJ2-7
D gene: TRBD2
CDR3 length: 15
CDR3 protein: CASSSERGFDYEQYF
CDR3 DNA: TGTGCCAGCAGCTCCGAGCGGGGGTTCGACTACGAGCAGTACTTC

clone size: NA
V gene: TRBV4-1
J gene: TRBJ1-2
D gene: NA
CDR3 length: 14
CDR3 protein: CASSQPGQLYGYTF
CDR3 DNA: TGCGCCAGCAGCCAACCCGGACAGCTCTATGGCTACACCTTC

clone size: NA
V gene: TRBV7-2
J gene: TRBJ1-6
D gene: NA
CDR3 length: 14
CDR3 protein: CASSNGISNSPLHF
CDR3 DNA: TGTGCCAGCAGCAATGGGATCTCTAATTCACCCCTCCACTTT

clone size: once
V gene: TRBV9
J gene: TRBJ2-7
D gene: TRBD1
CDR3 length: 15
CDR3 protein: CASSVSGTGTDEQYF
CDR3 DNA: TGTGCCAGCAGCGTGTCCGGGACAGGGACAGACGAGCAGTACTTC